The 15 T cell receptor beta chains given below trace back to one sample, sequenced in a study of vaccination and CD4 T cells after COVID-19. These receptors have no identified antigens. Sequencing of cultured CD4+ T cell DNA used the Oncomine TCR Beta short-read assay. TCRdb fed the PCR reads into MiXCR, producing one record per CDR3 protein. There are 6,000 or so distinct CDR3 sequences in the sample; 40% to 55% occur only once, and approximately 38% lies in the top ten. Specified treatment: roughly 10-day PBMC culture with coronavirus spike peptide pools or control peptides (ViraFEST assay). Prior to the COVID-19 pandemic (2011-2018), the unexposed donor's CD4+ T cells were collected. The sequenced material came from CD4+ T cells from blood, cultured in vitro. The source of these receptors is a human donor in good health.

The rearrangement joins TRBV3-1 to TRBJ1-1; D remains ambiguous. This CDR3 has 15 residues. The germline gives CDR1 LGHDT, CDR2 YNNKEL (reference sequence). Deletions cut 1 base from V and 1 base from J, with 10 bases between. The CDR3 protein is CASSQGTHSNTEAFF. The CDR3 bases are TGTGCCAGCAGCCAAGGAACGCACTCGAACACTGAAGCTTTCTTT.

This clonotype appeared a single time. CDR3 DNA: TGTGCCAGCAGGAATAAAGAGACCCAGTACTTC. Its protein is CASRNKETQYF. V gene TRBV2 combines with J gene TRBJ2-5; unclear D gene. CDR1 and CDR2 from the germline V gene are SNHLY and FYNNEI. The V end lost 6 bases, the J end lost 3 bases, and 5 bases lay between the germline ends. The CDR3 contains 11 residues.

The chain combines TRBV30 with TRBJ2-7; D unclear. Looked up from germline, CDR1 is GTSNPN and CDR2 is SVGIG (reference sequence). V was pared by 1 base and J by 7 bases, with 8 bases between. The CDR3 covers 11 residues. In nucleotides, the CDR3 is TGTGCCTGGAGTGGTTATGGGGAGCAGTACTTC. This gives the protein CAWSGYGEQYF.

This chain uses TRBV6-4 with TRBJ2-3, with 12 bases fitting TRBD2. The V gene's germline CDR1 is MRHNA and CDR2 SNTAGT. There are 15 residues in the CDR3. Losses at the gene ends were 4 bases for V and 3 bases for J; bases not matched to a gene: 2. CDR3 amino acids: CASSASGGATDTQYF. The CDR3 nucleotides read TGTGCCAGCAGTGCTAGCGGGGGGGCTACAGATACGCAGTATTTT.

The chain has TRBV6-5 and TRBJ1-2; the D gene is possibly TRBD1 (5 bases). V was shortened by 4 bases and J by 2 bases, with 14 bases between the two germline ends. Germline lookup yields CDR1 MNHEY and CDR2 SVGAGI. This CDR3 contains 15 residues. CDR3 sequence: CASSFGTQGNYGYTF. CDR3 coding DNA: TGTGCCAGCAGTTTTGGGACGCAAGGGAACTATGGCTACACCTTC.

This clonotype was counted between two and nine times. The chain carries TRBV6-1 and TRBJ2-2, with D hard to call. This CDR3 is 16 amino acids long. Germline values: CDR1 MNHNS, CDR2 SASEGT. The V end lost 2 bases, the J end lost 6 bases, and 16 bases lay between the germline ends. The DNA for the CDR3 is TGTGCCAGCAGTGAACAGGTTGGGGTTGAGGCCGGGGAGCTGTTTTTT. Translation: CASSEQVGVEAGELFF.

V is TRBV12-3 or TRBV12-4 and J is TRBJ1-1; 7 nucleotides line up with TRBD1. There are 13 residues in the CDR3. J lost 3 bases, V lost 8 bases, and 6 bases had no gene match. The CDR3: CASGGQDDTEAFF. Here the CDR3 DNA reads TGTGCCAGCGGAGGACAGGATGACACTGAAGCTTTCTTT.

The V and J genes are TRBV20-1 and TRBJ2-5, with no clear D. This CDR3 comprises 13 residues. V lost 5 bases and J lost 1, with 11 bases in between. Germline V gene sequence: CDR1 DFQATT, CDR2 SNEGSKA (reference sequence). Written as DNA, the CDR3 is TGCAGTGCTGCCACATCATTCCAAGAGACCCAGTACTTC. Translated: CSAATSFQETQYF.

This sequence joins TRBV7-2 and TRBJ1-5; D remains unclear. This CDR3 spans 13 amino acids. V lost 3 bases and J 0 bases, leaving 3 bases between the germline ends. Germline CDR1 is SGHTA and CDR2 is FQGNSA. For the CDR3, the DNA is TGTGCCAGCAGCTTTAATAGCAATCAGCCCCAGCATTTT. Translating it yields CASSFNSNQPQHF.

V gene TRBV20-1 combines with J gene TRBJ1-1; D not certain. The V end lost 6 bases, the J end lost 5 bases, and 10 bases lay between the germline ends. The CDR3 is made up of 11 amino acids. The germline V gene encodes CDR1 DFQATT and CDR2 SNEGSKA (reference sequence). CDR3 region: CSALFGTEAFF. DNA for the CDR3: TGCAGTGCCCTCTTCGGTACTGAAGCTTTCTTT.

By sample share, this clonotype is medium-sized. The rearrangement links TRBV20-1 to TRBJ2-1; 7 nucleotides line up with TRBD2. The CDR3 is 13 amino acids. The trim removed 3 bases at V and 6 bases at J, leaving 5 bases unmatched. Looked up from germline, CDR1 is DFQATT and CDR2 is SNEGSKA (reference sequence). The CDR3 nucleotides are TGCAGTGCTAGGGGGGGGGTCGGCAATGAGCAGTTCTTC. Protein product: CSARGGVGNEQFF.

The chain has TRBV30 and TRBJ1-2; weak D call: TRBD1 (5 bases). This CDR3 contains 13 residues. Looked up from germline, CDR1 is GTSNPN and CDR2 is SVGIG (reference sequence). V was trimmed by 2 bases and J by 3 bases, leaving 10 bases between them. The CDR3 sequence is CAWSSQGDYGYTF. The CDR3 coding sequence is TGTGCCTGGAGTTCCCAGGGTGACTATGGCTACACCTTC.

The chain recombines TRBV20-1 with TRBJ1-2; 8 bases align to TRBD1. Germline V gene lookup returns CDR1 DFQATT and CDR2 SNEGSKA (reference sequence). V trimming: 3 bases; J trimming: 6 bases; junction bases outside the gene matches: 3. This CDR3 region has 12 residues. The CDR3 coding sequence is TGCAGTGCTAGCTCAGGGGGCGATGGCTACACCTTC. Its protein product is CSASSGGDGYTF.

The chain uses TRBV18 and TRBJ1-5, with 7 bases matching TRBD1. This CDR3 spans 15 amino acids. Trimming took 3 bases from V and 0 from J; bases not matched to a gene: 2. Germline-derived CDR1 and CDR2 are KGHSH and LQKENI. The CDR3 is CASSPQGDSNQPQHF. DNA for the CDR3: TGTGCCAGCTCACCTCAGGGGGATAGCAATCAGCCCCAGCATTTT.

The chain employs TRBV19 and TRBJ1-1; a possible D gene is TRBD1 (5 bases). This CDR3 region has 13 residues. Germline V gene sequence: CDR1 LNHDA, CDR2 SQIVND (reference sequence). V was pared by 5 bases and J by 3 bases, with 10 bases between. CDR3 nucleotide sequence: TGTGCCAGTAGTCATCAGGGCGACACTGAAGCTTTCTTT. Amino acids: CASSHQGDTEAFF.